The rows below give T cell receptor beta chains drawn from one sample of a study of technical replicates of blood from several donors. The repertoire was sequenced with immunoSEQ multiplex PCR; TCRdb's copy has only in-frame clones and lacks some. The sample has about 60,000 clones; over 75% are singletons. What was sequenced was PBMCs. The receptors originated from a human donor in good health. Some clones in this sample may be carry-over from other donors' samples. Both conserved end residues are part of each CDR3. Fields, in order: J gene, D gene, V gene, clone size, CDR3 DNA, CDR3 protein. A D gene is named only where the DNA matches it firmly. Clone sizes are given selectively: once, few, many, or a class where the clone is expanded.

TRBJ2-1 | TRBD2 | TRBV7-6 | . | TGTGCCAGCAGCTTAGGCGCGGGAGGCCCGCAGTTCTTC | CASSLGAGGPQFF
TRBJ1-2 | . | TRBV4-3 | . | TGCGCCAGCAGCCGGAACGCAGGGGATGGCTACACCTTC | CASSRNAGDGYTF
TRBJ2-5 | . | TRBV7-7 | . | TGTGCCAGCAGCTTGGGAAGGACTGGGGGGGCCCGAGAGACCCAGTACTTC | CASSLGRTGGARETQYF
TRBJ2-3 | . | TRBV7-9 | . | TGTGCCAGCAGCTTAGTAGCATTTGGCCTCCCGTTCACAGATACGCAGTATTTT | CASSLVAFGLPFTDTQYF
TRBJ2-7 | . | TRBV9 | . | TGTGCCAGCAGCGCTGCCGAGCACTACGAGCAGTACTTC | CASSAAEHYEQYF
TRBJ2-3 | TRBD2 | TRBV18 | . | TGTGCCAGCTCACCACTTACACTAGCGCAAAGCACAGATACGCAGTATTTT | CASSPLTLAQSTDTQYF
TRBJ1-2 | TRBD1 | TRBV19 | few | TGTGCCAGTAGTGACAGGGTTGAAGGCAACTATGGCTACACCTTC | CASSDRVEGNYGYTF
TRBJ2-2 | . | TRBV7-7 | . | TGTGCCAGCAGCCCCCAGACGACCCCGGGCACCGGGGAGCTGTTTTTT | CASSPQTTPGTGELFF
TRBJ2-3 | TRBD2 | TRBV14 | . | TGTGCCAGCAGCCAAGGGATAGCGGGAGTTCGGGATACGCAGTATTTT | CASSQGIAGVRDTQYF
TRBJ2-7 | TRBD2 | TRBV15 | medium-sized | TGTGCCACCAGCAGAAGAGTTGGGCGGGAGGGCCCCGCCGAGCAGTACTTC | CATSRRVGREGPAEQYF
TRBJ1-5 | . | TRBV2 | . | TGTGCCAGCATGGAGGGGAGAGGCCAGCCCCAGCATTTT | CASMEGRGQPQHF
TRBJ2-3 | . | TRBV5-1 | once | TGCGCCAGCAGCGTGACAGGTCCCCTCCCGTATTTT | CASSVTGPLPYF
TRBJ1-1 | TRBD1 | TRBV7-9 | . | TGTGCCAGCAGCTCTGGACAGGGAGGGGCCACTGAAGCTTTCTTT | CASSSGQGGATEAFF
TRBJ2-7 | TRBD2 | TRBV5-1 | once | TGCGCCAGCAGCGTTAGCGGGAGCTCCTACGAGCAGTACTTC | CASSVSGSSYEQYF
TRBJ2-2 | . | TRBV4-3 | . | TGCGCCAGCAGCCAAGCCCCAGGATCAGGGGGGGAGCTGTTTTTT | CASSQAPGSGGELFF
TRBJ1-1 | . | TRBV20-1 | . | TGCAGCGTAGGGGCAGGGTCTGAAGCTTTCTTT | CSVGAGSEAFF
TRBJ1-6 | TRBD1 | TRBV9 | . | TGTGCCAGCAGCGCAGGGACAGGGGGGTTCGGACGATTGTCACCCCTCCACTTT | CASSAGTGGFGRLSPLHF
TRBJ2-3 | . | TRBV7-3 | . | TGTGCCAGCAGCACGACTGGCTGGAAGACAGATACGCAGTATTTT | CASSTTGWKTDTQYF
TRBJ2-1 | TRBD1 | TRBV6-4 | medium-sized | TGTGCCAGCAGTTTACAGGGGGACTCCTACAATGAGCAGTTCTTC | CASSLQGDSYNEQFF
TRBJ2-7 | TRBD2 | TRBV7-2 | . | TGTGCCAGCAGCTTCACCGGGACTAGCGGCTACGAGCAGTACTTC | CASSFTGTSGYEQYF
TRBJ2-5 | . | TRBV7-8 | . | TGTGCCAGCAGCTTAGGAGGGGGACGGGAGACCCAGTACTTC | CASSLGGGRETQYF
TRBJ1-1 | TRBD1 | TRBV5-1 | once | TGCGCCAGCAGCCGGACAGGGGGCGGAACTGAAGCTTTCTTT | CASSRTGGGTEAFF
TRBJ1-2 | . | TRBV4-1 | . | TGCGCCAGCAGCCACGGAACCGGGAACAACTATGGCTACACCTTC | CASSHGTGNNYGYTF
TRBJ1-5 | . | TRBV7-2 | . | TGTGCCAGCAGCTTAAAACAGGGCGGAGGCAATCAGCCCCAGCATTTT | CASSLKQGGGNQPQHF
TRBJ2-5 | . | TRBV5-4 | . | TGTGCCAGCAGCTTCTACGCGGGGCGGCAAGAGACCCAGTACTTC | CASSFYAGRQETQYF
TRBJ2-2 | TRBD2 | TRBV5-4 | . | TGTGCCAGCAGCTTCGTCTTAAGGGGAGGGGACACCGGGGAGCTGTTTTTT | CASSFVLRGGDTGELFF
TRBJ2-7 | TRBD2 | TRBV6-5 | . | TGTGCCAGCAGTTTATCCGGGAGGGACGAGCAGTACTTC | CASSLSGRDEQYF
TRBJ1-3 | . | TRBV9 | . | TGTGCCAGCAGCCCGGGGGGAATACGAAACACCATATATTTT | CASSPGGIRNTIYF
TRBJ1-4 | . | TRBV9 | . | TGTGCCAGCAGCGCCGAGGATGGAGGTTCTAATGAAAAACTGTTTTTT | CASSAEDGGSNEKLFF
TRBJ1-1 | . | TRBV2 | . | TGTGCCAGCAGTTTATTCGGGGTCGGGAACACTGAAGCTTTCTTT | CASSLFGVGNTEAFF
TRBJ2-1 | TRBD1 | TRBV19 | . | TGTGCCAGTAATAAAGGGACAGGTGCCTACAATGAGCAGTTCTTC | CASNKGTGAYNEQFF
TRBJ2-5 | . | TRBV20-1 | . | TGCAGTGCTAGTCATGAGACCCAGTACTTC | CSASHETQYF